Listed here is a single T cell receptor (beta chain). Its antigen target is currently unknown. Base qualities are not recorded, but no much larger clone differs from it by a single base. These data belong to a study of read filtering for tumor transcriptome and immune sequencing (dated by TCRdb to 2020 to 2021). Broadly, across the study: Of the patients in the cohort, some 18 were male and fewer than 15 were female, and their mean age was about 70 years, with a range of about 47 to 80. Using the same bone marrow samples, the study compared TCR repertoires obtained by targeted immune repertoire sequencing with those obtained by bulk whole-transcriptome sequencing. Under revised international staging, about 8 patients fell into R-ISS I, 15 or so into R-ISS II and about 7 into R-ISS III. One of the main goals was to work out a read-filtering strategy for immune repertoire data, in particular whether clonotypes backed by only a single read should be removed. After DNase treatment, whole-transcriptome libraries were prepared with the TruSeq RNA Access Library Prep Kit. TCR-region mapped reads per sample ranged from about 3.5 to 10.27 million with IR-seq versus only about 75 to 1,400 with RNA-seq. On the study overall, not on this receptor specifically: Clonotypes were captured by IR-seq at much higher depth and more reliably than by RNA-seq, and smaller IR-seq throughput was sufficient for identification of most shared clonotypes. The sorted CD138-negative fraction was a mixed bone marrow immune population, not purified T cells. Single-read clonotypes made up roughly 82% of clonotypes but 3% to 3.5% of total reads in IR-seq, and 70% to 75% of clonotypes and approximately 47% of reads in RNA-seq. When single-read clonotypes were removed, the proportions of shared clonotypes in IR-seq and RNA-seq correlated more strongly.

Bone marrow was sampled from every patient at the time of active disease. Bone marrow mononuclear cells were isolated by Ficoll-Hypaque density gradient centrifugation. CD138-negative cells were obtained by negative selection after labeling with CD138 magnetic microbeads on a MACS separator, removing myeloma plasma cells. The purity of the isolated cells was checked by flow cytometry with CD138 antibodies on an Attune NxT. Total RNA was extracted using TRIzol reagent and was quantified on a NanoDrop spectrophotometer. For each patient, paired RNA-seq and IR-seq were run on the CD138-negative bone marrow sample from that patient. Trimming takes 7 bases from V and 7 bases from J, and the germline ends sit 17 bases apart. Looking up the germline V gene yields CDR1 MNHEY and CDR2 SVGEGT. The CDR3 holds 13 amino acids from the cysteine to the phenylalanine. Only the CDR3 part of the read is kept: 39 bases, read in frame from the first base.

TCR libraries were constructed from 350 to 400 ng RNA using the Immunoverse kit, and molecular barcoded adaptors covering alpha/delta and beta/gamma chains were employed. TCR library preparation used the same RNA that went into transcriptome sequencing. TCR libraries were sequenced on an Illumina HiSeq 4000 with 2 x 150 cycles. The paper's data handling went like this. Using MiXCR, which included quality filtering and error correction, TCR reads were aligned to human V, D, J and C references and then assembled into CDR3 clonotypes. Clonotype counts and gene usage diversity were analyzed with the tcR package in R. Raw mapping reads were checked after the RNA-seq reads had been mapped by STAR aligner version 2.5.3a onto the human GRCh37 genome. To test how sequencing depth affected the clonotypes detected, IR-seq fastq files were randomly downsampled with Seqtk 1.3. TCRdb ran its own pipeline on the public reads, namely fastp trimming at Q25 and MiXCR clone calling, and kept in-frame beta chains. Each record represents a unique CDR3 protein, reported with the most common genes and DNA among its rows. In this record, the V and J calls reflect TCRdb's handling and not the investigators' own analysis. This sample holds some 80,000 distinct CDR3 sequences; more than 9% were observed only once. Of the sample, about 16% is held by the ten largest clones.

This TCR derives from a donor over 35 with multiple myeloma. The material sequenced was a population of CD138-negative cells sorted from bone marrow. The label giving this sample's cell subset or site can be read as: bone marrow mononuclear cells depleted of CD138+ plasma/myeloma cells by negative magnetic selection. This receptor chain uses TRBV6-2 or TRBV6-3 and TRBJ2-7, with TRBD1 perhaps the D gene, on 6 matching bases. The CDR3 here reads CASTGTRDVEQYF. The sequenced DNA: TGTGCCAGCACGGGGACACGAGATGTTGAGCAGTACTTC.